A selection of T cell receptor beta chains follows, all from one sample in a study of T-cell reconstitution after alpha-beta-depleted transplantation in children. MiXCR, applied by TCRdb to the PCR reads, yields one record per CDR3 protein. The sample has some 450,000 distinct CDR3 sequences, approximately 41% seen once. Here the sequenced sample was PBMCs, taken before TCRalphabeta/CD19-depleted stem cell transplant. The source of these receptors is a girl aged 2 to 9 with aplastic anemia, due to receive a stem cell transplant. The CDR3 runs from the conserved cysteine through the conserved F or W. The D gene is left open where the match is weak. Rows may omit the clone size; those that give it use once, few, many or a size class.

>TRBV12-3/TRBV12-4|TRBJ2-7|15|NA|few
TGTGCCAGCAGTTTACCCCAGGGGGGGGGTTCTCTGCAGTACTTC
CASSLPQGGGSLQYF
>TRBV14|TRBJ2-7|15|NA|NA
TGTGCCAGCAGCCAAGTCATAAGGGGTTCCTACGAGCAGTACTTC
CASSQVIRGSYEQYF
>TRBV5-1|TRBJ2-5|16|NA|many
TGCGCCAGCAGCTTGTCAGGGCGGTACCAACAAGAGACCCAGTACTTC
CASSLSGRYQQETQYF
>TRBV18|TRBJ1-4|15|NA|many
TGTGCCAGCTCACGCGGGTTTGCAACTAATGAAAAACTGTTTTTT
CASSRGFATNEKLFF
>TRBV12-3/TRBV12-4|TRBJ1-5|16|TRBD1|few
TGTGCCAGCAGCCGCCGGACAGGGGAAGACAATCAGCCCCAGCATTTT
CASSRRTGEDNQPQHF
>TRBV20-1|TRBJ2-5|17|NA|NA
TGCAGTGCTAGAGATCCCTCACTAGCCTGGTTGGGAGAGACCCAGTACTTC
CSARDPSLAWLGETQYF
>TRBV12-3/TRBV12-4|TRBJ1-3|14|NA|many
TGTGCCAGCAGTACAGTGCTCTCTGGAAACACCATATATTTT
CASSTVLSGNTIYF
>TRBV18|TRBJ2-3|13|NA|few
TGTGCCAGCTCACCAACTCAGGCAGATACGCAGTATTTT
CASSPTQADTQYF
>TRBV20-1|TRBJ2-1|15|NA|NA
TGCAGTGCTAGAGATGCTGGGAGCTCCTACAATGAGCAGTTCTTC
CSARDAGSSYNEQFF
>TRBV28|TRBJ2-1|13|NA|NA
TGTGCCAGCAGCATGGCGCCCGGCACCCCCCGTTTCTTC
CASSMAPGTPRFF
>TRBV5-1|TRBJ1-1|15|NA|few
TGCGCCAGCAGCTTGGCCGGACACTACCGCGCTGAAGCTTTCTTT
CASSLAGHYRAEAFF
>TRBV6-5|TRBJ1-2|16|TRBD1|NA
TGTGCCAGCAGTTACTCGTACAGGGGAGCTAACTATGGCTACACCTTC
CASSYSYRGANYGYTF
>TRBV7-9|TRBJ2-1|14|NA|few
TGTGCCAGCAGCCCCGGGGATCTAAACAATGAGCAGTTCTTC
CASSPGDLNNEQFF
>TRBV15|TRBJ2-7|16|TRBD2|NA
TGTGCCACCAGCAGAGCAGGGCTAGCGGGGGCCCACGAGCAGTACTTC
CATSRAGLAGAHEQYF
>TRBV20-1|TRBJ1-4|14|NA|NA
TGCAGTGCTTCCGGACCTGCAACTAATGAAAAACTGTTTTTT
CSASGPATNEKLFF
>TRBV5-1|TRBJ2-2|15|TRBD1|once
TGCGCCAGCGCAACAGGTTCCGCAGGGGGCGGGGAGCTGTTTTTT
CASATGSAGGGELFF
>TRBV2|TRBJ2-2|15|NA|NA
TGTGCCAGCGGGCGGGCGCTCGGGGACACCGGGGAGCTGTTTTTT
CASGRALGDTGELFF
>TRBV27|TRBJ2-5|14|TRBD2|few
TGTGCCAGCAGCTGGACTAGCGGCCAAGAGACCCAGTACTTC
CASSWTSGQETQYF
>TRBV30|TRBJ1-1|12|NA|many
TGTGCCTGGGATACAGGCAACACTGAAGCTTTCTTT
CAWDTGNTEAFF
>TRBV7-9|TRBJ2-3|13|NA|many
TGTGCCAGCAGCCCTGCGGGTTCAGATACGCAGTATTTT
CASSPAGSDTQYF
>TRBV20-1|TRBJ2-7|16|TRBD2|once
TGCAGTGCTAAGGGGACTAGCGGGGGGTCCTCCTACGAGCAGTACTTC
CSAKGTSGGSSYEQYF
>TRBV10-2|TRBJ1-6|17|NA|NA
TGCGCCAGCAGCGGGGGCACGCGGACAACATATAATTCACCCCTCCACTTT
CASSGGTRTTYNSPLHF
>TRBV20-1|TRBJ1-2|20|TRBD1|once
TGCAGTGCCAGAGTCCCCAGGCCGCACGGGACAGAGAGCACTTTTGATGGCTACACCTTC
CSARVPRPHGTESTFDGYTF
>TRBV5-1|TRBJ2-5|16|NA|NA
TGCGCCAGCAGCTTGTATACGTTGGCTAAACAAGAGACCCAGTACTTC
CASSLYTLAKQETQYF
>TRBV5-1|TRBJ1-2|15|NA|few
TGCGCCAGCAGCTTGACAGTGAGTCTGGCACGTGGCTACACCTTC
CASSLTVSLARGYTF
>TRBV20-1|TRBJ2-1|14|TRBD1|NA
TGCAGTGCTCGGGACAGGGAATCCTACAATGAGCAGTTCTTC
CSARDRESYNEQFF
>TRBV6-1|TRBJ2-7|15|TRBD1|NA
TGTGCCAGCAGCTTGGACCGGGACAGGGCCTACGAGCAGTACTTC
CASSLDRDRAYEQYF
>TRBV6-2/TRBV6-3|TRBJ1-1|15|NA|NA
TGTGCCAGCAGTAGGACGGAACCGGGGGTCACTGAAGCTTTCTTT
CASSRTEPGVTEAFF
>TRBV15|TRBJ2-1|16|TRBD2|NA
TGTGCCACCAGCAGACGACTAGCGGGACTCTACAATGAGCAGTTCTTC
CATSRRLAGLYNEQFF
>TRBV28|TRBJ2-7|16|NA|NA
TGTGCCAGCAGCACGCGACCGGGGGTTGGGATCCCTGGGCAGTACTTC
CASSTRPGVGIPGQYF
>TRBV7-8|TRBJ2-3|16|NA|NA
TGTGCCAGCACCATAGGAGGGGAGCTGTTATCCGATACGCAGTATTTT
CASTIGGELLSDTQYF
>TRBV10-3|TRBJ1-2|14|NA|many
TGTGCCATCAGTGCGATGGGCTCTAACTATGGCTACACCTTC
CAISAMGSNYGYTF
>TRBV20-1|TRBJ2-5|13|NA|NA
TGCAGTGCCCCGAGGGTAACGCAAGAGACCCAGTACTTC
CSAPRVTQETQYF
>TRBV5-1|TRBJ1-2|15|NA|NA
TGCGCCAGCAGCGCATCCTCCGGGACTTCCTATGGCTACACCTTC
CASSASSGTSYGYTF
>TRBV11-2|TRBJ2-7|19|TRBD2|NA
TGTGCCAGCAGCCCGCGGACAGGAGGGATAGCGGGAGCTAAACACGAGCAGTACTTC
CASSPRTGGIAGAKHEQYF
>TRBV6-5|TRBJ1-6|17|NA|NA
TGTGCCAGCAGTTACTCAAATAGAAAACCCTATAATTCACCCCTCCACTTT
CASSYSNRKPYNSPLHF
>TRBV11-2|TRBJ2-7|20|TRBD2|few
TGTGCCAGCAGCTTAGTAAGTACGGCTAGCGGGGGCCCTAGCTCCTACGAGCAGTACTTC
CASSLVSTASGGPSSYEQYF
>TRBV7-9|TRBJ1-5|15|NA|many
TGTGCCAGCAGCTTAATCCGGGCCTCGGGTCAGCCCCAGCATTTT
CASSLIRASGQPQHF
>TRBV5-1|TRBJ2-3|16|TRBD1|NA
TGCGCCAGCAGCAGTAGGACAGGGGGAGACACAGATACGCAGTATTTT
CASSSRTGGDTDTQYF
>TRBV7-3|TRBJ2-7|18|TRBD2|NA
TGTGCCAGCAGCTTACGCCTCCTCGGGACTAGCGGAGACTACGAGCAGTACTTC
CASSLRLLGTSGDYEQYF
>TRBV20-1|TRBJ2-3|15|NA|NA
TGCAGTTCACTTCCCCCCGGGTGGAGCACAGATACGCAGTATTTT
CSSLPPGWSTDTQYF
>TRBV20-1|TRBJ1-1|13|NA|NA
TGCAGCGGGCGGGACGTGGCGAACACTGAAGCTTTCTTT
CSGRDVANTEAFF
>TRBV27|TRBJ2-7|13|NA|many
TGTGCCAGCGCGACAGCCGGACCTTACGAGCAGTACTTC
CASATAGPYEQYF
>TRBV20-1|TRBJ2-1|15|TRBD2|NA
TGCAGTGCTCGGGGGACTAGCGGGGCATACAATGAGCAGTTCTTC
CSARGTSGAYNEQFF
>TRBV20-1|TRBJ2-1|13|NA|few
TGCAGTGCTAGGGACGGGTCCTACAATGAGCAGTTCTTC
CSARDGSYNEQFF
>TRBV4-2|TRBJ2-3|17|NA|many
TGTGCCAGCAGCCAAGAGGCCCTCACGGGTAGCACAGATACGCAGTATTTT
CASSQEALTGSTDTQYF
>TRBV28|TRBJ2-7|15|NA|NA
TGTGCCAGCAGTTTTTACAGGGCGGGATCCTACGAGCAGTACTTC
CASSFYRAGSYEQYF
>TRBV12-3/TRBV12-4|TRBJ1-2|14|NA|many
TGTGCCAGCAGTTTAGGGGGTACAACCTATGGCTACACCTTC
CASSLGGTTYGYTF
>TRBV2|TRBJ2-7|15|NA|few
TGTGCCAGCATGACTCAGGGGGGACATGCCTACGAGCAGTACTTC
CASMTQGGHAYEQYF
>TRBV4-2|TRBJ2-1|15|TRBD2|NA
TGTGCCAGCAGCAACTTAGCGGGAAGTGTCAATGAGCAGTTCTTC
CASSNLAGSVNEQFF
>TRBV6-1|TRBJ2-7|16|TRBD2|NA
TGTGCCATCGAAGCGGGACGCGTCGGTAGGGCCTACGAGCAGTACTTC
CAIEAGRVGRAYEQYF
>TRBV3-1|TRBJ2-2|16|NA|many
TGTGCCAGCAGTCTGACAAAACAGCTGAACACCGGGGAGCTGTTTTTT
CASSLTKQLNTGELFF
>TRBV5-5|TRBJ2-1|16|NA|NA
TGTGCCAGCAGCTTGGGACAGGCCCGCTCCTACAATGAGCAGTTCTTC
CASSLGQARSYNEQFF
>TRBV4-2|TRBJ2-1|15|TRBD2|NA
TGTGCCAGCAGCCATCCCAGCGGGGTAGGTAATGAGCAGTTCTTC
CASSHPSGVGNEQFF
>TRBV7-2|TRBJ2-5|17|TRBD2|NA
TGTGCCAGCAGCTTATCTCATCAGGTAGCGGGGCAAGAGACCCAGTACTTC
CASSLSHQVAGQETQYF